This T cell receptor (beta chain) was recovered during a study of monozygotic twins with inflammatory bowel disease. Study-wide results and caveats: No one strong IBD-associated signal or clonotype was supported.

The template-switching step introduced UMIs that carried a 6-nucleotide sample barcode. TCRdb derives one entry per CDR3 protein from the 5' RACE reads, leaving out DNA. The specimen's table records 170,000 or so distinct CDR3 sequences. The draw for each donor consisted of a single 2.5 ml blood sample. The CDR3 is 17 amino acids. Germline CDR1 and CDR2: SGHVS and FQNEAQ. Concerning this clonotype: Its antigen is not identified.

This receptor was identified in a human donor with ulcerative colitis or Crohn's disease, or a healthy co-twin of an affected twin (not recorded which). The chain recombines TRBV7-8 with TRBJ2-2; absent DNA, TCRdb's TRBD1 call cannot be checked. Sample: blood. The CDR3 here is CASSLALEQGNTGELFF.